This TCR beta chain was identified in a study of OX40 agonist ivuxolimab in advanced cancers. As to this clone: Its antigen is unknown.

Overall study results and limits: Certain nonresponding patients likewise had low normalized T-cell clonal expansion.

Method: immunoSEQ multiplex PCR; TCRdb's copy keeps in-frame clones and lacks some. The sample shows about 55,000 clones, 84% of them seen only once. The sequence was obtained from an adult with an advanced solid tumor such as melanoma, head and neck, liver or kidney cancer. The sample in question was CD4+ or CD8+ T cells sorted from blood, obtained in a trial of the OX40 agonist ivuxolimab.

The CDR3, as DNA: TGTGCCAGTAGTATAGTGGGAATGAACACTGAAGCTTTCTTT. Amino acid sequence: CASSIVGMNTEAFF. The rearrangement links TRBV19 to TRBJ1-1, with D hard to call. This CDR3 has 14 residues. Germline V gene lookup returns CDR1 LNHDA and CDR2 SQIVND (reference sequence). V was cut by 1 base and J by 0 bases, with 6 bases left in between.